This TCR beta chain is from a study of cytomegalovirus exposure and HLA in healthy donors. Study-wide background: Previous work identified 90 million to 130 million unique TCR beta sequences from around 200 million T cells.

Study-level points and caveats: Further analysis, carried out later, found HLA-associated TCR beta chains more clonally expanded than equally common other chains. An analysis was carried out later, and it reportedly showed fewer N-insertions in an Asian-associated ancestry cluster than the approximately 670-donor mean.

The primer mix had 60 Vbeta and 13 Jbeta primers. Generated by immunoSEQ multiplex PCR, the TCRdb table keeps only in-frame clones and is missing some. The sample lists some 120,000 clones; roughly 66% were seen once. Points on this clone: The antigen is undetermined.

Germline-derived CDR1 and CDR2 are MNHNS and SASEGT. V lost 1 base, J lost 2 bases, and 4 bases stayed unmatched. The CDR3 has 15 residues. The chain couples TRBV6-1 to TRBJ2-7, with 8 bases that match TRBD1. The TCR sequence derives from a woman aged 25 to 39 in good health and CMV-seronegative. The material sequenced was PBMCs. The CDR3 sequence: CASSEGETGAYEQYF. The CDR3 DNA sequence: TGTGCCAGCAGTGAAGGGGAGACAGGGGCCTACGAGCAGTACTTC.